This TCR beta chain was recorded in a study of radiotherapy plus CTLA-4 blockade in lung cancer. Across the study: Patients showed objective responses in approximately 17% of cases and disease control in just over 30%.

This clone appeared once. Its antigen is still unknown. Study-wide findings and caveats: Early shifts in blood T cell clones, with interferon-beta, reportedly predicted response best. Tumor-derived TCR clones expanded in blood after radiotherapy plus ipilimumab.

Libraries were prepared by immunoSEQ multiplex PCR; TCRdb keeps only in-frame clonotypes and omits some of them. Of more than 100,000 clones in the sample, 75% to 90% were seen once. Trimming cost V 3 bases and J 4 bases, with 9 bases left between them. The CDR3 contains 13 residues. In germline, CDR1 is SGHRS, CDR2 YFSETQ. The chain joins TRBV5-1 to TRBJ2-3; D is uncertain. The TCR originated in a human donor with non-small cell lung cancer that progressed on radiotherapy plus ipilimumab. The source material was peripheral blood, sampled from a patient treated with radiotherapy plus ipilimumab. The CDR3 DNA follows: TGCGCCAGCAGCTCGCCCGAGGCAGATACGCAGTATTTT. This gives the protein CASSSPEADTQYF.